One sample yielded the 19 T cell receptor beta chains listed below, sequenced in a study of identical twins. TCRdb reprocessed the 5' RACE reads via MiXCR and lists one record per CDR3 protein. The sample shows around 340,000 distinct CDR3 sequences, 12% of them seen only once. The sample also formed part of further work on yellow fever vaccine responses in identical twins.

The sample taken for sequencing was CD8+ T cells sorted from blood. The receptors come from a woman aged 18-29 years in good health.

This clonotype occurred a few times. The genes are TRBV25-1 and TRBJ1-2, with TRBD1 as a possible D gene (5 bases). Trimming shortened V by 4 bases and J by 5 bases, and 17 bases separated the two germline ends. CDR3 length equals 15 residues. Germline V gene sequence: CDR1 MGHDK, CDR2 SYGVNS. The CDR3 DNA reads as TGTGCCAGCAGTGGACCCGGCCCCTGGGGGTATGGCTACACCTTC. Its protein is CASSGPGPWGYGYTF.

This clonotype was detected only a few times. This chain uses TRBV29-1 with TRBJ2-3; 9 nucleotides match TRBD2. V lost 4 bases and J lost 4; bases outside the gene matches: 15. This CDR3 region has 17 residues. Germline V lookup: CDR1 SQVTM, CDR2 ANQGSEA. The CDR3 sequence is CSVGGGVAGDLSDTQYF. The CDR3 nucleotides read TGCAGCGTTGGGGGGGGTGTAGCGGGAGATCTCTCAGATACGCAGTATTTT.

This clonotype was detected only a few times. V is TRBV2 and J is TRBJ2-7, with 11 nucleotides matching TRBD2. CDR1 is SNHLY and CDR2 is FYNNEI in the germline V gene. With 6 bases clipped from V and 5 bases from J, the junction kept 9 bases outside the gene matches. There are 15 residues in the CDR3. The CDR3 protein is CASSGTSGSIDEQYF. The CDR3 nucleotides read TGTGCCAGCAGCGGAACTAGCGGGAGTATCGACGAGCAGTACTTC.

This clonotype was counted many times. The J gene is TRBJ1-4, the V gene TRBV4-2; a possible D gene is TRBD1 (5 bases). V lost 0 bases, J lost 6 bases, and 17 bases lay in between. There are 17 residues in the CDR3. Germline values: CDR1 LGHNA, CDR2 YNFKEQ. The CDR3 sequence is CASSQDRYSGKYEKLFF. In nucleotides, the CDR3 is TGTGCCAGCAGCCAAGATCGATATTCAGGGAAATATGAAAAACTGTTTTTT.

This clonotype was counted ten times or more. This chain links TRBV11-2 with TRBJ2-5, with D perhaps matching TRBD2 (5 bases). Germline V gene sequence: CDR1 SGHAT, CDR2 FQNNGV. V lost 0 bases and J lost 1, with 9 bases in between. This CDR3 region has 15 residues. The CDR3 nucleotides read TGTGCCAGCAGCTTAGACGGGGAGTTCCAAGAGACCCAGTACTTC. Residues: CASSLDGEFQETQYF.

This clonotype was recorded a few times. The rearrangement links TRBV12-3 or TRBV12-4 to TRBJ2-1; possibly TRBD1 for D (6 bases). This CDR3 has 13 amino acids. Trimming cost V 1 base and J 9 bases, with 10 bases left between them. The CDR3 region is CASSLGQGSEQFF. For the CDR3, the DNA is TGTGCCAGCAGTTTAGGGCAGGGGAGTGAGCAGTTCTTC.

This clonotype was counted ten times or more. The V and J genes are TRBV27 and TRBJ2-1; 8 positions agree with TRBD1. The CDR3 loop spans 15 amino acids. CDR1 is MNHEY, CDR2 SMNVEV, per germline (reference sequence). J was trimmed by 7 bases and V by 5 bases; bases with no gene match: 10. CDR3 region: CASSPPRQGANEQFF. DNA of the CDR3: TGTGCCAGCAGTCCCCCCAGGCAGGGGGCAAATGAGCAGTTCTTC.

This clonotype was seen at least ten times. V and J are TRBV11-1 and TRBJ2-3, with a possible D match to TRBD1 (5 bases). This CDR3 has 18 amino acids. Per germline, CDR1 SGHAT and CDR2 FQDESV (reference sequence). The V end lost 4 bases, the J end lost 3 bases, and 23 bases lay between the germline ends. The CDR3 loop reads CASSSPPRTLLRTDTQYF. The CDR3 bases are TGTGCCAGCAGCTCCCCCCCCCGGACATTACTGCGGACAGATACGCAGTATTTT.

This rearrangement joins TRBV3-1 to TRBJ1-2; 7 bases are shared with TRBD1. Germline V gene data show CDR1 as LGHDT and CDR2 as YNNKEL (reference sequence). The V and J ends lost 0 bases and 4 bases, in that order; junction bases with no gene match: 14. This CDR3 has 18 residues. This CDR3 reads CASSQDGTAPRRLYGYTF. The CDR3 region has the DNA TGTGCCAGCAGCCAAGACGGGACAGCCCCTAGGAGACTCTATGGCTACACCTTC.

This clonotype occurred a few times. The CDR3 nucleotides are TGTGCCAGCACTCCGTTTAGCAATCAGCCCCAGCATTTT. This gives the protein CASTPFSNQPQHF. The chain carries TRBV6-6 and TRBJ1-5, with D hard to call. The CDR3 spans 13 residues. Trimming left V 7 bases short and J 0 bases short, with 7 bases between. Germline V gives CDR1 MNHNY, CDR2 SVGAGI (reference sequence).

The CDR3, as DNA: TGTGCCAGCAGCTCAAAAATTGGGAAACTGTTTTTT. Translation gives CASSSKIGKLFF. J is TRBJ1-4 and V is TRBV7-6; D gene uncertain. V gave up 4 bases and J gave up 11 bases, with 11 bases separating them. The CDR3 length is 12 residues. Per germline, CDR1 SGHVS and CDR2 FNYEAQ. The full variable domain, with the rest looked up from reference TRBV7-6 and TRBJ1-4, is GAGVSQSPRYKVTKRGQDVALRCDPISGHVSLYWYRQALGQGPEFLTYFNYEAQQDKSGLPNDRFSAERPEGSISTLTIQRTEQRDSAMYRCASSSKIGKLFFGSGTQLSVL.

This clonotype was picked up many times. The rearrangement uses TRBV20-1 and TRBJ2-5; 7 bases fit TRBD1. Germline V CDR1 and CDR2: DFQATT, SNEGSKA (reference sequence). V lost 6 bases and J lost 1; bases outside the gene matches: 11. The CDR3 length is 15 residues. The CDR3, as DNA: TGCAGTGCCGCCTCGGACAGGCATTTCCAAGAGACCCAGTACTTC. This gives the protein CSAASDRHFQETQYF.

This clonotype was picked up a small number of times. The J gene is TRBJ2-1, the V gene TRBV7-9; unclear D gene. CDR1 and CDR2 (germline): SEHNR, FQNEAQ (reference sequence). The length of the CDR3 is 12 residues. Trimming left V 5 bases short and J 7 bases short, with 9 bases between. Here the CDR3 reads CASSVDRNEQFF. The DNA of the CDR3 is TGTGCCAGCAGCGTCGATCGGAATGAGCAGTTCTTC. Variable domain in full (rest from reference TRBV7-9 and TRBJ2-1): DTGVSQNPRHKITKRGQNVTFRCDPISEHNRLYWYRQTLGQGPEFLTYFQNEAQLEKSRLLSDRFSAERPKGSFSTLEIQRTEQGDSAMYLCASSVDRNEQFFGPGTRLTVL.

V is TRBV7-8 and J is TRBJ1-1, with unresolved D. CDR3 length: 15 residues. CDR1 SGHVS and CDR2 FQNEAQ come from the germline V gene. The V end lost 2 bases, the J end lost 1 base, and 11 bases lay between the germline ends. CDR3 bases: TGTGCCAGCAGCTTAAGTGTCGGGGAGAACACTGAAGCTTTCTTT. It is translated as CASSLSVGENTEAFF.

This clonotype was counted only a few times. The gene calls are TRBV3-1 and TRBJ2-5, with 9 bases fitting TRBD1. Germline CDR1 and CDR2: LGHDT and YNNKEL (reference sequence). The CDR3 consists of 15 residues. J gave up 5 bases and V 0 bases, and 4 bases lay outside the gene matches. The CDR3 nucleotides read TGTGCCAGCAGCCAAGACAACAGGGGGCGGGAGACCCAGTACTTC. This sequence encodes CASSQDNRGRETQYF.

This clonotype was detected only a few times. The V gene is TRBV24-1, the J gene TRBJ2-5; D is perhaps TRBD1 (6 bases). Germline V lookup: CDR1 KGHDR, CDR2 SFDVKD. V was clipped by 7 bases and J by 1 base, with 9 bases between them. The CDR3 runs to 13 residues. The CDR3 spells CATSFRGQETQYF. CDR3 coding DNA: TGTGCCACCAGCTTCAGGGGCCAAGAGACCCAGTACTTC.

The V gene is TRBV6-1, the J gene TRBJ1-5; D gene unclear. Trimming removed 3 bases at V and 1 base at J, with 4 bases between. The CDR3 extends over 13 amino acids. The V gene's germline CDR1 is MNHNS and CDR2 SASEGT. Written as DNA, the CDR3 is TGTGCCAGCAGTGAGCTGAGCAATCAGCCCCAGCATTTT. It encodes CASSELSNQPQHF.

This clonotype has just a few counts. V usage is TRBV4-1 and J usage is TRBJ2-3; D is possibly TRBD2 (5 bases). From germline, CDR1 is MGHRA and CDR2 YSYEKL. V lost 1 base to trimming and J lost 2 bases, with 10 bases between them. The CDR3 runs to 15 residues. The CDR3 sequence is CASSQAPDSTDTQYF. The CDR3 nucleotides are TGCGCCAGCAGCCAAGCCCCGGACTCCACAGATACGCAGTATTTT.

The sample holds a few counts of this clonotype. The V call is TRBV28, the J call TRBJ2-1; a possible D gene is TRBD1 (6 bases). The CDR3 covers 15 residues. CDR1 is MDHEN, CDR2 SYDVKM, per germline. Trimming took 3 bases from V and 7 from J, leaving 16 bases between them. The CDR3 protein is CASSFLVQGGNEQFF. DNA for the CDR3: TGTGCCAGCAGTTTCTTAGTACAGGGTGGGAATGAGCAGTTCTTC.